These 27 T cell receptor beta chains share one sample of origin, sequenced in a study of cytomegalovirus exposure and HLA in healthy donors. The primer mix had 60 Vbeta and 13 Jbeta primers. The data were produced by immunoSEQ multiplex PCR, yet TCRdb's version contains in-frame clones alone and is incomplete. Its listing shows tens of thousands of clones. Sequenced material: PBMCs. These receptors were collected from a female donor in good health and CMV-seropositive.

The chain combines TRBV4-3 with TRBJ2-1; D is undetermined. Between the trimmed V and J ends, which lost 0 bases and 9 bases, there was a span of 12 bases. Germline values: CDR1 LGHNA, CDR2 YSLEER. The CDR3 extends over 14 amino acids. The CDR3 coding sequence is TGCGCCAGCAGCCAAGAACGCCAATCAGGTGAGCAGTTCTTC. Translated, it gives CASSQERQSGEQFF.

Note on this clone: At one end, the junction sequence differs from germline, possibly due to a read error. This rearrangement joins TRBV18 to TRBJ1-1, with TRBD1 matching over 8 bases. This CDR3 is built from 13 residues. Germline V lookup: CDR1 KGHSH, CDR2 LQKENI. The DNA for the CDR3 is TGTGCCGGTTCGACAGGGGAGGGCACTGAAGATTTCTTT. It is translated as CAGSTGEGTEDFF. The variable domain in full, with the rest retrieved from reference TRBV18 and TRBJ1-1, is NAGVMQNPRHLVRRRGQEARLRCSPMKGHSHVYWYRQLPEEGLKFMVYLQKENIIDESGMPKERFSAEFPKEGPSILRIQQVVRGDSAAYFCAGSTGEGTEDFFGQGTRLTVV.

The V and J genes are TRBV5-1 and TRBJ1-5; D call uncertain. From germline, CDR1 is SGHRS and CDR2 YFSETQ. Trimming pared 0 bases from V and 2 bases from J, leaving 6 bases between. The CDR3 consists of 14 residues. Here the CDR3 DNA reads TGCGCCAGCAGCTTGGGAGAGGGCAATCAGCCCCAGCATTTT. It codes for CASSLGEGNQPQHF. The entire variable domain, with the rest obtained from reference TRBV5-1 and TRBJ1-5, is as follows: KAGVTQTPRYLIKTRGQQVTLSCSPISGHRSVSWYQQTPGQGLQFLFEYFSETQRNKGNFPGRFSGRQFSNSRSEMNVSTLELGDSALYLCASSLGEGNQPQHFGDGTRLSIL.

The chain is built from TRBV10-2 and TRBJ2-7, with a possible D match to TRBD2 (5 bases). This CDR3 is 10 amino acids long. Trimming cost V 8 bases and J 6 bases, with 8 bases left between them. Germline CDR1 WSHSY, CDR2 SAAADI. CDR3 DNA sequence: TGCGCCAGCGGGAGTTGCGAGCAGTACTTC. As protein: CASGSCEQYF.

The chain combines TRBV6-6 with TRBJ2-1; D might be TRBD1 (5 bases). CDR3 size: 15 residues. Germline V gene sequence: CDR1 MNHNY, CDR2 SVGAGI (reference sequence). V was cut by 0 bases and J by 5 bases, with 11 bases left in between. CDR3 in amino acids: CASSYSWGSDNEQFF. CDR3 coding DNA: TGTGCCAGCAGTTACTCCTGGGGCTCGGACAATGAGCAGTTCTTC.

This chain joins TRBV18 and TRBJ2-3, with D possibly matching TRBD1 (5 bases). V was cut by 0 bases and J by 7 bases, with 14 bases left in between. The CDR3 totals 15 residues. Germline V gene lookup returns CDR1 KGHSH and CDR2 LQKENI. In DNA, the CDR3 is TGTGCCAGCTCACCACCAGGGGTGGGGTGGAATACGCAGTATTTT. This encodes CASSPPGVGWNTQYF.

The chain carries TRBV4-3 and TRBJ2-1, with 8 bases identical to TRBD2. With V trimmed by 3 bases and J by 5 bases, 12 bases remained unmatched. The CDR3 is made up of 17 amino acids. Germline V gives CDR1 LGHNA, CDR2 YSLEER. As DNA, the CDR3 is TGCGCCAGCAGCCAGGACGGGGATAGCGGGGCTGACAATGAGCAGTTCTTC. It codes for CASSQDGDSGADNEQFF.

This chain connects TRBV7-2 to TRBJ2-7; a possible D gene is TRBD2 (5 bases). The CDR3 length is 19 residues. In germline, CDR1 is SGHTA, CDR2 FQGNSA. V lost 5 bases and J 0 bases, leaving 26 bases between the germline ends. The CDR3 DNA reads as TGTGCCAGCAGCCGCCGGGCTAGCAGCAACAGTGCTAGCTCCTACGAGCAGTACTTC. It codes for CASSRRASSNSASSYEQYF.

This chain connects TRBV7-6 to TRBJ1-4, with D possibly TRBD1 on 6 matching bases. The CDR3 contains 16 residues. Germline V gives CDR1 SGHVS, CDR2 FNYEAQ. V lost 6 bases to trimming and J lost 4 bases, with 18 bases between them. The CDR3, as DNA: TGTGCCAGCAGACCCGGACAGCTGAGTTATAATGAAAAACTGTTTTTT. Amino acids: CASRPGQLSYNEKLFF.

The rearrangement uses TRBV9 and TRBJ2-3; D not resolved. V lost 0 bases to trimming and J lost 2 bases, with 7 bases between them. Germline CDR1 SGDLS, CDR2 YYNGEE. The CDR3 totals 14 residues. The CDR3 reads CASSVATVTDTQYF. The CDR3 DNA reads as TGTGCCAGCAGCGTAGCAACGGTCACAGATACGCAGTATTTT.

The chain employs TRBV6-4 and TRBJ1-3; TRBD1 agrees at 10 bases. The CDR3 totals 17 residues. Losses at the gene ends were 0 bases for V and 2 bases for J; bases not matched to a gene: 4. CDR1 and CDR2 (germline): MRHNA, SNTAGT. The CDR3 protein is CASSDSGTGEAGNTIYF. CDR3 nucleotide sequence: TGTGCCAGCAGTGACTCGGGGACAGGGGAAGCTGGAAACACCATATATTTT.

The chain couples TRBV11-2 to TRBJ2-5, with no clear D. From germline, CDR1 is SGHAT and CDR2 FQNNGV. V lost 5 bases and J 0 bases, leaving 10 bases between the germline ends. This CDR3 region has 14 residues. CDR3: CASSQVRYQETQYF. CDR3 bases: TGTGCCAGCAGCCAAGTCAGGTACCAAGAGACCCAGTACTTC. Using reference TRBV11-2 and TRBJ2-5 for the parts outside the CDR3, the full variable domain is EAGVAQSPRYKIIEKRQSVAFWCNPISGHATLYWYQQILGQGPKLLIQFQNNGVVDDSQLPKDRFSAERLKGVDSTLKIQPAKLEDSAVYLCASSQVRYQETQYFGPGTRLLVL.

The chain recombines TRBV6-5 with TRBJ1-2; 7 positions agree with TRBD1. Germline V gene sequence: CDR1 MNHEY, CDR2 SVGAGI. The CDR3 is 13 residues long. The CDR3 nucleotides read TGTGGCGCCCGGGACAGCACAAACTATGGCTACACCTTC. Encoded protein: CGARDSTNYGYTF.

The chain employs TRBV19 and TRBJ1-1; weak D call: TRBD1 (5 bases). The CDR3 is 12 residues long. The germline gives CDR1 LNHDA, CDR2 SQIVND (reference sequence). Trimming removed 9 bases from V and 1 base from J, with 9 bases in between. CDR3 nucleotide sequence: TGTGCCAGCAGGGACTGGAACACTGAAGCTTTCTTT. Protein sequence: CASRDWNTEAFF.

The chain carries TRBV19 and TRBJ1-2; the D gene is possibly TRBD1 (5 bases). The CDR3 contains 16 residues. Trimming removed 4 bases from V and 4 bases from J, with 19 bases in between. Germline CDR1 and CDR2: LNHDA and SQIVND (reference sequence). The CDR3 nucleotides are TGTGCCAGTAGTAACAACTGGGGCAGCGAGCCCTATGGCTACACCTTC. This translates into CASSNNWGSEPYGYTF.

CDR3 sequence (DNA): TGTGCCAGCTCACCGTATTCGGACAGGGTGGTTTACGAGCAGTACTTC. It yields the protein CASSPYSDRVVYEQYF. The rearrangement uses TRBV18 and TRBJ2-7; 8 bases are a match to TRBD1. The V and J ends lost 3 bases and 4 bases, in that order; junction bases with no gene match: 11. The CDR3 totals 16 residues. The germline V gene encodes CDR1 KGHSH and CDR2 LQKENI.

CDR3 sequence reads: CATQGTRYEQYF. The CDR3 bases are TGTGCCACACAGGGTACTCGTTACGAGCAGTACTTC. This sequence joins TRBV27 and TRBJ2-7; tentative D call: TRBD1 (6 bases). The CDR3 has 12 amino acids. V lost 10 bases and J lost 4, with 14 bases in between. CDR1 and CDR2 from the germline V gene are MNHEY and SMNVEV (reference sequence).

V is TRBV9 and J is TRBJ2-1; D gene ambiguous. Germline V lookup: CDR1 SGDLS, CDR2 YYNGEE. The ends were cut back, 0 bases at V and 9 bases at J, with 19 bases in the middle. The CDR3 totals 16 residues. The CDR3 is CASSVAATTPAPEQFF. The CDR3 nucleotides are TGTGCCAGCAGCGTAGCTGCGACAACCCCCGCCCCTGAGCAGTTCTTC.

This chain uses TRBV9 with TRBJ2-3; 8 nucleotides agree with TRBD2. CDR3 length: 17 amino acids. Germline trimming cut 7 bases from V and 6 bases from J; bases unmatched to any gene: 19. Germline V gene lookup returns CDR1 SGDLS and CDR2 YYNGEE. CDR3 region: CASARQEGLEAPDTQYF. The CDR3 nucleotides are TGTGCCAGCGCTAGACAGGAGGGACTAGAGGCGCCGGATACGCAGTATTTT.

This chain connects TRBV15 to TRBJ2-3; D ambiguous. The V gene's germline CDR1 is LNHNV and CDR2 YYDKDF (reference sequence). Trimming cost V 0 bases and J 0 bases, with 7 bases left between them. The CDR3 is made up of 15 amino acids. DNA for the CDR3: TGTGCCACCAGCAGAGAGCGGAGTAGCACAGATACGCAGTATTTT. This translates into CATSRERSSTDTQYF.

This chain links TRBV18 with TRBJ2-5; D possibly corresponds to TRBD2 (5 bases). The CDR3 consists of 13 residues. The ends were cut back, 3 bases at V and 5 bases at J, with 10 bases in the middle. Germline CDR1 KGHSH, CDR2 LQKENI. CDR3 nucleotide sequence: TGTGCCAGCTCACCCCCTAGCCTTGAGACCCAGTACTTC. Its translation is CASSPPSLETQYF.

The V call is TRBV27, the J call TRBJ1-2; 10 nucleotides agree with TRBD1. Germline trimming cut 5 bases from V and 7 bases from J; bases unmatched to any gene: 7. This CDR3 region has 14 residues. Per the germline V gene, CDR1 is MNHEY and CDR2 is SMNVEV (reference sequence). CDR3 sequence: CASSPLDRGLGYTF. CDR3 nucleotides: TGTGCCAGCAGTCCGCTTGACAGGGGGCTTGGCTACACCTTC.

The chain employs TRBV19 and TRBJ1-5, with TRBD1 as a possible D gene (6 bases). V dropped 1 base and J dropped 6 bases, with 13 bases sitting between them. The CDR3 is 15 amino acids. CDR1 and CDR2 from the germline V gene are LNHDA and SQIVND (reference sequence). CDR3 DNA sequence: TGTGCCAGTAGTATAGCTGGGGGCCGGAGTCAGCCCCAGCATTTT. It yields the protein CASSIAGGRSQPQHF.

The J gene is TRBJ2-1, the V gene TRBV2, with 8 bases aligning to TRBD2. The CDR3 sequence is 13 residues long. From germline, CDR1 is SNHLY and CDR2 FYNNEI. The J segment lost 12 bases and the V segment lost 10 bases, leaving 14 bases of the junction unmatched. CDR3 DNA sequence: TGTGCCACGACGGGACTAGTCCCCGCGGGGCAGTTCTTC. This translates into CATTGLVPAGQFF. The entire variable domain, with the rest obtained from reference TRBV2 and TRBJ2-1, is as follows: EPEVTQTPSHQVTQMGQEVILRCVPISNHLYFYWYRQILGQKVEFLVSFYNNEISEKSEIFDDQFSVERPDGSNFTLKIRSTKLEDSAMYFCATTGLVPAGQFFGPGTRLTVL.

The chain couples TRBV2 to TRBJ2-3, with 10 bases aligning to TRBD2. Germline V lookup: CDR1 SNHLY, CDR2 FYNNEI. V trimming: 6 bases; J trimming: 0 bases; junction bases outside the gene matches: 6. This CDR3 has 16 amino acids. Here the CDR3 reads CASRDGLAASTDTQYF. CDR3 DNA: TGTGCCAGCAGGGACGGACTAGCGGCCAGCACAGATACGCAGTATTTT.

V gene TRBV9 combines with J gene TRBJ1-1, with no clear D. Germline lookup yields CDR1 SGDLS and CDR2 YYNGEE. V was pared by 3 bases and J by 11 bases, with 14 bases between. The CDR3 totals 12 residues. CDR3 nucleotide sequence: TGTGCCAGCAGCGGGATGGAGGGAGGGGCTTTCTTT. Amino acid sequence: CASSGMEGGAFF.

The CDR3 nucleotides read TGCAGCGTTTTGACAGGGGCCGCCTGGTTTGGCTACACCTTC. Protein: CSVLTGAAWFGYTF. The chain carries TRBV29-1 and TRBJ1-2, with 8 bases matching TRBD1. The CDR3 sequence is 14 residues long. From germline, CDR1 is SQVTM and CDR2 ANQGSEA. J lost 7 bases, V lost 5 bases, and 12 bases had no gene match.